This TCR beta chain was sequenced during a study of regulatory T cells in long-lasting Graves disease. The TCR beta library used iRepertoire HTBI primers with Arm-PCR amplification of CDR3. TCRdb recomputed calls from the multiplex PCR reads with MiXCR, one row per CDR3 protein. The sample carries about 430,000 distinct CDR3 sequences, 14% to 15% recorded once. Germline V gives CDR1 MNHEY, CDR2 SVGEGT. J was trimmed by 6 bases and V by 6 bases; bases with no gene match: 10. This CDR3 contains 15 residues. Time point in this sample: newly diagnosed GD, antithyroid drugs for less than 3 months. The TCR library was made from RNA that had been extracted from PBMCs in TRIzol. One endocrinology department in Xi'an, China, was where patients came from. These data were likewise used in another study, on T cells in Graves' hyperthyroidism and ophthalmopathy.

This sequence was found in a woman aged 40 to 55 with Graves disease. The sample consisted of peripheral blood mononuclear cells (PBMCs), taken at new diagnosis, from a patient treated with antithyroid drugs. This rearrangement joins TRBV6-2 or TRBV6-3 to TRBJ2-3; TRBD2 aligns across 9 bases. The CDR3 sequence is CASSQAGGRGDTQYF. CDR3 nucleotides: TGTGCCAGCAGCCAAGCGGGGGGAAGAGGTGATACGCAGTATTTT.